Listed below are T cell receptor beta chains from one sample, sequenced in a study of blood T cell repertoires in COVID-19. Repertoires were generated with immunoSEQ multiplex PCR, while TCRdb's copy carries only in-frame clones and drops some. The sample lists roughly 150,000 clones, around 88% seen once, with around 19% in the top ten. Sequenced material: peripheral blood. The source of these receptors is a woman between 70 and 85 years old who had recovered from COVID-19. CDR3s include the opening cysteine and the closing phenylalanine or tryptophan. Fields, in order: V gene, D gene, J gene, clone size, CDR3 protein, CDR3 DNA. A D gene is named only where the DNA matches it firmly. A clone size is listed for some rows: how often the clone was seen (once, few, many), or a class if it is expanded.

TRBV7-9,-,TRBJ1-4,once,CASSFDRSNEKLFF,TGTGCCAGCAGCTTCGACAGGTCCAATGAAAAACTGTTTTTT
TRBV27,-,TRBJ2-5,once,CASSPHHGTGGGETQYF,TGTGCCAGCAGCCCCCACCATGGGACGGGGGGCGGGGAGACCCAGTACTTC
TRBV19,-,TRBJ2-1,-,CASTKSGDPDEQFF,TGTGCCAGTACGAAATCAGGGGACCCAGATGAGCAGTTCTTC
TRBV6-5,-,TRBJ2-3,-,CASPGGGYTDTQYF,TGTGCCAGCCCTGGGGGCGGGTACACAGATACGCAGTATTTT
TRBV14,TRBD1,TRBJ2-7,-,CASGGQPRYEQYF,TGTGCCAGCGGGGGACAGCCCCGCTACGAGCAGTACTTC
TRBV7-3,-,TRBJ2-1,-,CASSLEGGQYNEQFF,TGTGCCAGCAGCTTAGAGGGGGGGCAGTACAATGAGCAGTTCTTC
TRBV7-2,-,TRBJ1-2,-,CASSLGQDRGYTF,TGTGCCAGCAGCTTAGGACAGGACAGAGGCTACACCTTC
TRBV18,TRBD1,TRBJ1-2,-,CASSPSIGQGAFGYTF,TGTGCCAGCTCACCGAGCATCGGACAGGGGGCGTTTGGCTACACCTTC
TRBV6-5,TRBD1,TRBJ2-7,-,CASSPRTGPPYEQYF,TGTGCCAGCAGTCCTCGGACAGGGCCCCCCTACGAGCAGTACTTC
TRBV5-6,-,TRBJ2-5,-,CASSLGREETQYF,TGTGCCAGCAGCTTGGGCAGGGAAGAGACCCAGTACTTC
TRBV27,-,TRBJ1-4,-,CASGARDVKLFF,TGTGCCAGCGGGGCGCGAGACGTAAAACTGTTTTTT
TRBV2,TRBD2,TRBJ2-5,-,CASRSAAGGPGTQYF,TGTGCCAGCAGGTCGGCAGCGGGAGGGCCTGGGACCCAGTACTTC
TRBV5-1,TRBD2,TRBJ2-7,few,CASSNPSGGYEQYF,TGCGCCAGCAGCAACCCTAGCGGGGGCTACGAGCAGTACTTC
TRBV9,-,TRBJ1-2,-,CASSVGGGPVGYGYTF,TGTGCCAGCAGCGTAGGTGGGGGCCCTGTCGGCTATGGCTACACCTTC
TRBV11-2,TRBD1,TRBJ1-4,-,CASSLGVGTGDEKLFF,TGTGCCAGCAGCTTAGGAGTTGGGACAGGGGATGAAAAACTGTTTTTT
TRBV27,TRBD1,TRBJ1-2,-,CASSPTGSGGHYGYTF,TGTGCCAGCAGTCCAACGGGGTCAGGGGGCCACTATGGCTACACCTTC
TRBV5-1,TRBD1,TRBJ2-2,-,CASSFRTGVTGELFF,TGCGCCAGCAGCTTCCGGACAGGGGTGACCGGGGAGCTGTTTTTT
TRBV25-1,-,TRBJ1-1,once,CASSHQGSTEAFF,TGTGCCAGCAGTCACCAGGGAAGCACTGAAGCTTTCTTT
TRBV6-5,TRBD1,TRBJ1-5,-,CASKGQGTQPQHF,TGTGCCAGCAAAGGACAGGGAACTCAGCCCCAGCATTTT
TRBV5-1,-,TRBJ2-3,-,CASSSATGRTDTQYF,TGCGCCAGCAGCTCGGCGACAGGCCGCACAGATACGCAGTATTTT
TRBV5-1,TRBD1,TRBJ2-7,-,CASSLVRQGVFYEQYF,TGCGCCAGCAGCTTGGTGAGGCAGGGGGTTTTCTACGAGCAGTACTTC
TRBV11-3,-,TRBJ1-1,-,CASSLGQSEAFF,TGTGCCAGCAGCTTAGGGCAGTCTGAAGCTTTCTTT
TRBV18,TRBD1,TRBJ2-7,once,CASSPPSQGAYEQYF,TGTGCCAGCTCACCACCGTCACAGGGGGCCTACGAGCAGTACTTC
TRBV7-2,TRBD1,TRBJ2-1,many,CASKDRAVDLVQFF,TGTGCCAGCAAAGACAGGGCGGTGGACTTAGTGCAGTTCTTC
TRBV10-1,-,TRBJ1-5,-,CASSERDKSRNQPQHF,TGCGCCAGCAGTGAAAGGGACAAGAGCCGCAATCAGCCCCAGCATTTT
TRBV6-2/TRBV6-3,-,TRBJ1-1,once,CASSPRGGTEAFF,TGTGCCAGCAGCCCCAGGGGCGGGACTGAAGCTTTCTTT
TRBV6-5,TRBD1,TRBJ1-2,-,CASSRRGQTYGYTF,TGTGCCAGCAGTCGCAGGGGGCAAACCTATGGCTACACCTTC
TRBV30,TRBD1,TRBJ2-7,-,CAWRRQGVFYEQYF,TGTGCCTGGAGGAGGCAGGGGGTTTTTTACGAGCAGTACTTC
TRBV3-1/TRBV3-2,-,TRBJ2-3,-,CASRPRGDRRDTQYF,TGTGCCAGCAGGCCCAGGGGAGATCGCCGGGATACGCAGTATTTT
TRBV5-1,-,TRBJ2-7,-,CASSLGGTYEQYF,TGCGCCAGCAGCTTGGGTGGCACCTACGAGCAGTACTTC
TRBV5-4,TRBD2,TRBJ2-1,-,CASTRTSGSYNEQFF,TGTGCCAGCACCCGGACTAGCGGGAGCTACAATGAGCAGTTCTTC
TRBV18,-,TRBJ2-4,-,CASSLENIQYF,TGTGCCAGCTCCCTTGAAAACATTCAGTACTTC
TRBV6-5,-,TRBJ1-2,-,CASKGDNYGYTF,TGTGCCAGCAAGGGGGACAACTATGGCTACACCTTC
TRBV27,-,TRBJ1-5,-,CASSPHNQPQHF,TGTGCCAGCAGTCCCCACAATCAGCCCCAGCATTTT
TRBV18,-,TRBJ1-6,-,CASSPSTGGSYNSPLHF,TGTGCCAGCTCACCATCGACCGGAGGGTCCTATAATTCACCCCTCCACTTT
TRBV30,-,TRBJ1-4,-,CAWSVLGLEKLFF,TGTGCCTGGAGTGTACTCGGGTTGGAGAAACTGTTTTTT
TRBV5-1,TRBD2,TRBJ2-5,-,CASSPGTSGGEETQYF,TGCGCCAGCAGCCCGGGGACTAGCGGGGGGGAAGAGACCCAGTACTTC
TRBV2,-,TRBJ1-1,-,CASSHWTAVNTEAFF,TGTGCCAGCAGCCACTGGACAGCTGTGAACACTGAAGCTTTCTTT
TRBV5-6,-,TRBJ2-7,-,CASSPIGASSYEQYF,TGTGCCAGCAGCCCTATTGGGGCGAGCTCCTACGAGCAGTACTTC
TRBV7-9,TRBD1,TRBJ1-3,many,CASSFQGASGNTIYF,TGTGCCAGCAGCTTCCAGGGGGCCTCTGGAAACACCATATATTTT
TRBV18,-,TRBJ2-7,-,CASSARTDAYEQYF,TGTGCCAGCTCAGCCCGGACAGACGCCTACGAGCAGTACTTC
TRBV27,TRBD2,TRBJ2-2,-,CASSWRLAGLSGDTGELFF,TGTGCCAGCAGTTGGCGACTAGCGGGCCTCTCGGGCGACACCGGGGAGCTGTTTTTT
TRBV3-1/TRBV3-2,-,TRBJ1-1,-,CASSQVRGGSEAFF,TGTGCCAGCAGCCAAGTCCGGGGAGGGTCTGAAGCTTTCTTT
TRBV9,-,TRBJ1-6,few,CASGEGFGSPLHF,TGTGCCAGCGGTGAGGGCTTCGGTTCACCCCTCCACTTT
TRBV14,TRBD2,TRBJ2-3,-,CASSQDRTSGGADTQYF,TGTGCCAGCAGCCAAGACCGGACTAGCGGGGGAGCAGATACGCAGTATTTT
TRBV27,-,TRBJ2-7,-,CASQSTGSSYEQYF,TGTGCCAGCCAATCGACAGGCAGCTCCTACGAGCAGTACTTC
TRBV5-1,TRBD2,TRBJ2-1,once,CASSRAGGAGEQFF,TGCGCCAGCAGCCGAGCGGGAGGCGCGGGTGAGCAGTTCTTC
TRBV11-3,-,TRBJ2-3,-,CASSYDTSTDTQYF,TGTGCCAGCAGCTACGACACAAGCACAGATACGCAGTATTTT
TRBV6-4,-,TRBJ1-2,-,CASSPDRSSYGYTF,TGTGCCAGCAGCCCCGACAGGTCGTCCTATGGCTACACCTTC
TRBV2,-,TRBJ1-1,-,CASSPLGHRRMNTEAFF,TGTGCCAGCTCTCCCCTGGGACACCGGAGAATGAACACTGAAGCTTTCTTT
TRBV9,-,TRBJ2-7,-,CASSVYAAGPYEQYF,TGTGCCAGCAGCGTATACGCGGCAGGGCCCTACGAGCAGTACTTC